The rows below give T cell receptor beta chains drawn from one sample of a study of CXCR3-negative and CXCR3-positive naive CD8 T cells. TCRdb re-called the 5' RACE reads and shows each CDR3 protein once, DNA omitted. The clone table shows 75,000 or so distinct CDR3 sequences, with the ten largest holding 1.6%. Sequencing input: naive CXCR3- CD8+ T cells from blood. The receptors were sampled from a human donor in good health. Some clones in this sample may be carry-over from other donors' samples. CDR3s include the opening cysteine and the closing phenylalanine or tryptophan.

V	J	CDR3
TRBV6-5	TRBJ1-5	CASSTPGQPQHF
TRBV29-1	TRBJ2-1	CSVEDATGFIF
TRBV4-1	TRBJ1-5	CASSQFGQGPQHF
TRBV7-9	TRBJ2-1	CASSFREDSYNEQFF
TRBV7-2	TRBJ2-7	CASSLDLGAAFNEQYF
TRBV29-1	TRBJ2-3	CSVELGRSGAKDTQYF
TRBV4-3	TRBJ2-7	CASSQESAADYEQYF
TRBV29-1	TRBJ1-2	CSVEHSNHPDYGYTF
TRBV27	TRBJ1-2	CASSLLRGEFNYGYTF
TRBV21-1	TRBJ2-2	CASSKKSGGRTGELFF
TRBV15	TRBJ2-7	CATSENRESYEQYF
TRBV29-1	TRBJ2-7	CSVLPPGSVYYEQYF
TRBV27	TRBJ2-1	CASSRTTGVHEQFF
TRBV10-2	TRBJ2-5	CASSEPSGTEQETQYF
TRBV5-1	TRBJ1-1	CASSAGTGNTEAFF
TRBV20-1	TRBJ1-1	CSARAYVTGAGSPEAFF
TRBV19	TRBJ2-7	CAISPRRDYEQYF
TRBV5-5	TRBJ2-2	CASTGQGSPGELFF
TRBV5-1	TRBJ2-5	CASSLYGAGSSQETQYF
TRBV4-1	TRBJ2-1	CASSILRGDEQFF
TRBV7-7	TRBJ2-1	CASSPDPGTGYEQFF
TRBV2	TRBJ2-7	CASSPCSGGCEQYF
TRBV7-9	TRBJ2-2	CASSSYRDRAGELFF
TRBV28	TRBJ2-1	CASSRTGLSSYNEQFF
TRBV4-3	TRBJ1-6	CASSQDLGIINSPLHF
TRBV7-3	TRBJ1-2	CASSLLGTGDGYTF
TRBV12-3/TRBV12-4	TRBJ2-1	CASSSLDKNNEQFF
TRBV4-2	TRBJ2-1	CASSQVDLEQFF
TRBV29-1	TRBJ1-1	CSVDTGGNTEAFF